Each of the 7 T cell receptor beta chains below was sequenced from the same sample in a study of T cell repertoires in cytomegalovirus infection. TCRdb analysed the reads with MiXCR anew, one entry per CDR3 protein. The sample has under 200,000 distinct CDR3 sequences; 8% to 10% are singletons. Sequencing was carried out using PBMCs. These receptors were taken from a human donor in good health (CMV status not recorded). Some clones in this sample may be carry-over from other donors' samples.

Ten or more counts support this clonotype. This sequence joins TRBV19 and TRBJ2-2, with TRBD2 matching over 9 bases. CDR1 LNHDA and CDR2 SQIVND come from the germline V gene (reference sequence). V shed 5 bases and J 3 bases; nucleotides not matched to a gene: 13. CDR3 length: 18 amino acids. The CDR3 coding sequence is TGTGCCAGTAGTCTACCGAGATTAGCGGGAGTTCACACCGGGGAGCTGTTTTTT. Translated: CASSLPRLAGVHTGELFF.

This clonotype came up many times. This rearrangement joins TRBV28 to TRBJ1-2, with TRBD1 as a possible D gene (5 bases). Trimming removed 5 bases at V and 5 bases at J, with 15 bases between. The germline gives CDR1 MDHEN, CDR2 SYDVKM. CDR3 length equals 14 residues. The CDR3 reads CASSGARGAYGYTF. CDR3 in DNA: TGTGCCAGCAGTGGGGCCCGTGGGGCATATGGCTACACCTTC.

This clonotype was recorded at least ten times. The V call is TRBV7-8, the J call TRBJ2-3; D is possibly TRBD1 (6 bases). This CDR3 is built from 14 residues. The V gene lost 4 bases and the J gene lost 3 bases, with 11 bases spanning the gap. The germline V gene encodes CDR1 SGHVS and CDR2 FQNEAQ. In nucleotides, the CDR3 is TGTGCCAGCAGCTCTCAGGGGAAAACAGATACGCAGTATTTT. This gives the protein CASSSQGKTDTQYF.

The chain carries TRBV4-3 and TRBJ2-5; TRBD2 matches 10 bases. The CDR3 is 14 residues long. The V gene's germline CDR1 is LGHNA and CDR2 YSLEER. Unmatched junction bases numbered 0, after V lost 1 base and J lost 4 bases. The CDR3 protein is CASSQASGRETQYF. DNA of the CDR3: TGCGCCAGCAGCCAAGCTAGCGGGAGAGAGACCCAGTACTTC.

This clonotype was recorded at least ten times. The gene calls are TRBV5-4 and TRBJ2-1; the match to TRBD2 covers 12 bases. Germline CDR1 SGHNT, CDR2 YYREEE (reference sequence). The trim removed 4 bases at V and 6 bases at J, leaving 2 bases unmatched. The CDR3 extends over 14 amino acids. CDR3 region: CASSEGLAGNEQFF. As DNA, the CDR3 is TGTGCCAGCAGCGAGGGACTAGCGGGCAATGAGCAGTTCTTC.

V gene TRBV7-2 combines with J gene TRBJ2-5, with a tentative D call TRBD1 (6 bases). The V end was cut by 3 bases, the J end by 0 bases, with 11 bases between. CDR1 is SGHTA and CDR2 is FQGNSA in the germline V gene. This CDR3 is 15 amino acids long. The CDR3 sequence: CASSFSGTNQETQYF. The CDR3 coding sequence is TGTGCCAGCAGCTTCTCCGGGACAAACCAAGAGACCCAGTACTTC.

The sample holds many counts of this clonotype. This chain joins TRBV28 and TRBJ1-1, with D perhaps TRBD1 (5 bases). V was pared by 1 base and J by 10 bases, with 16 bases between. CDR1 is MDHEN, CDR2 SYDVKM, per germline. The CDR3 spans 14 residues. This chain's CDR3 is CASSLSGGGTVAFF. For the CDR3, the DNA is TGTGCCAGCAGTTTATCGGGCGGAGGGACGGTAGCTTTCTTT.